Below, one T cell receptor (beta chain) is given with its context. Its antigen has not been determined. Base qualities are not recorded, but no much larger clone differs from it by a single base. Systemically healthy Caucasian individuals from Russia, some 40 in total and aged about 6 to 100 years, were included as donors. Approximately 9.7 milliliters of peripheral blood were drawn from each donor into EDTA-treated Vacutainer tubes. Ficoll-Paque density-gradient centrifugation was used to isolate PBMCs, with at least 6 million per sample. Trizol reagent was used to extract total RNA from the PBMCs, yielding at least 6 micrograms per sample. For every donor, an aliquot of PBMCs went through flow cytometry to measure the percentages of naive CD45RAhigh/CD27high T cells. The library came from 5' RACE. Sequencing was performed on an Illumina HiSeq 2500. A second PCR of about 6 to 11 cycles was performed with a sample-barcoded 5' primer and a J-beta primer mix. A unique molecular identifier was introduced onto each TCR beta cDNA molecule by a template-switch 5' adaptor carrying 12 random nucleotides. Each sample yielded at least 2.5 million CDR3-containing paired-end reads. All of the RNA was converted into first-strand cDNA using the Mint cDNA synthesis kit, with a TRBC-specific oligonucleotide serving as the primer. Following uracil-DNA glycosylase treatment, all cDNA underwent a first 18-cycle PCR with the universal primers M1SS and BC2_uni_R. Under the source paper's analysis protocol: Each sample was normalized by randomly selecting 1 million high-quality reads, each carrying a distinct molecular identifier. Reads sharing molecular identifiers were discarded rather than binned into consensus sequences. MiTCR, with a Q25 quality threshold and the strictest error-elimination algorithm, was used for CDR3 identification, clonotype clustering and error correction. Lower-bound total TCR beta diversity was estimated with a nonparametric unseen species model using Euler transformation. The public reads were quality trimmed at Q25 with fastp and then assembled into clones with MiXCR by TCRdb, keeping productive beta chains. Duplicate CDR3 protein sequences are folded into a single record with the most common DNA and genes. TCRdb's processing, not the study's, gives the V and J calls here. Within this sample are about 580,000 distinct CDR3 sequences, with around 48% of them counted one time only. Roughly 24% of the sample comes from the top ten.

The data belong to a study of blood T cells in healthy people across ages (dated by TCRdb to about 2015). With respect to the entire study: In model experiments, template switching captured roughly one uniquely barcoded TCR beta cDNA molecule for every two T cells. To track age-related changes in TCR beta repertoire diversity, the study relied on deep sequencing normalized with unique cDNA molecular identifiers. Donors were grouped into four age groups: young (average approximately 16 years), middle-aged (under 40), aged (about 60) and long-lived (approximately 78). Donors of different ages were randomly distributed across sequencing lanes to avoid experimental bias. For two donors (one aged 18 to 29 and one aged 80 or older), the study analyzed two additional independent replicas of 1 million unique cDNA reads from the same blood draw. On the study overall, not on this receptor specifically: Donor CMV infection status was unknown, potentially confounding age-related changes in expanded clonotypes. Observed TCR beta diversity per million T cells fell roughly linearly with age, and a significant reduction was already apparent by age approximately 40. A strong correlation was found between observed TCR beta diversity and the percentage of naive T cells measured by flow cytometry. Bulk unsorted PBMC profiling prevented conclusive comparison of naive and antigen-experienced compartments. Compared with the aged group, the long-lived group had more naive CD4+ T cells, fewer expanded clones and increased TCR diversity, a pattern suggesting age selection. Estimates of total diversity based on one million sequenced T cells were considered lower bounds and underestimates.

V and J are trimmed by 3 bases and 4 bases, and the gene matches miss 13 bases of the junction. CDR1 and CDR2, looked up from the germline V gene, are SGDLS and YYNGEE. There are 17 amino acids in the CDR3, from cysteine to phenylalanine inclusive. Just the 51-base CDR3 DNA is kept, in frame starting at base 1. The sequence came from an older man in good health. The specimen sequenced was blood. This sequence uses TRBV9 and TRBJ1-2; TRBD1 aligns with 9 central bases. The nucleotides are TGTGCCAGCAGCGCACTCCCGGGACAGGGAATCGGCTATGGCTACACCTTC. It translates as CASSALPGQGIGYGYTF.